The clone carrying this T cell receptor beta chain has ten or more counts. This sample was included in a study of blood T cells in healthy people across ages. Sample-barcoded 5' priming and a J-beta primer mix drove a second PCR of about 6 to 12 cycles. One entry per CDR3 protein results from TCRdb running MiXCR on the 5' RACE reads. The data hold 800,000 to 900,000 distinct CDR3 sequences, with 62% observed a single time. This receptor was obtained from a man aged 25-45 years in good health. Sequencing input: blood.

CDR3 DNA: TGTGCCAGCAGCTTAAGACTAGCGGGGTACAATGAGCAGTTCTTC. This gives the protein CASSLRLAGYNEQFF. This chain joins TRBV11-1 and TRBJ2-1, with TRBD2 matching over 11 bases. Germline V CDR1 and CDR2: SGHAT, FQDESV (reference sequence). This CDR3 contains 15 residues. V trimming: 2 bases; J trimming: 4 bases; junction bases outside the gene matches: 1.